One and the same sample provided the 8 T cell receptor beta chains below, sequenced in a study of blood T cell repertoires in COVID-19. This table comes from immunoSEQ multiplex PCR, and its TCRdb copy is limited to in-frame clones, with some not included. The table records about 410,000 clones, approximately 89% of them present only once. Material for sequencing was peripheral blood. The receptors derive from a woman aged 40 to 50 with COVID-19, enrolled during active disease.

In this sample, this clone turned up a few times. V gene TRBV4-1 combines with J gene TRBJ2-2, with 8 bases lining up with TRBD2. The junction had 18 bases not matched to a gene; V was cut back by 2 bases and J by 7 bases. Looked up from germline, CDR1 is MGHRA and CDR2 is YSYEKL. This CDR3 has 19 amino acids. The CDR3 DNA reads TGCGCCAGCAGCCAATTGGGTTTAAGAGAAGCGGGAGTAGGCGGGGAGCTGTTTTTT. This translates into CASSQLGLREAGVGGELFF.

V is TRBV29-1 and J is TRBJ2-2; 7 bases are a match to TRBD2. Germline CDR1 reads SQVTM; CDR2 reads ANQGSEA. The CDR3 covers 13 residues. Germline trimming cut 3 bases from V and 5 bases from J; bases unmatched to any gene: 3. CDR3 residues: CSVDGGRTGELFF. The DNA for the CDR3 is TGCAGCGTTGACGGGGGGAGGACCGGGGAGCTGTTTTTT.

The CDR3 reads CASSPGENYGYTF. In DNA form, the CDR3 reads TGTGCCAGCAGCCCGGGGGAAAACTATGGCTACACCTTC. V gene TRBV6-5 combines with J gene TRBJ1-2, with D perhaps TRBD1 (5 bases). CDR3 length equals 13 residues. The V end lost 6 bases, the J end lost 2 bases, and 10 bases lay between the germline ends. The germline V gene encodes CDR1 MNHEY and CDR2 SVGAGI.

The chain couples TRBV28 to TRBJ2-7, with D possibly matching TRBD1 (7 bases). Trimming removed 8 bases at V and 6 bases at J, with 20 bases between. The CDR3 length is 14 residues. Germline V lookup: CDR1 MDHEN, CDR2 SYDVKM. CDR3 in amino acids: CASVLTGRTGEQYF. The CDR3 DNA is TGTGCCAGCGTATTGACAGGGAGGACGGGCGAGCAGTACTTC.

The rearrangement links TRBV7-9 to TRBJ1-4; 11 positions match TRBD1. The CDR3 contains 19 residues. Germline loops: CDR1 SEHNR, CDR2 FQNEAQ (reference sequence). V shed 4 bases, J shed 0 bases, and the junction held 10 bases outside the gene matches. The chain's CDR3 is CASSSPGQGGPATNEKLFF. CDR3 DNA sequence: TGTGCCAGCAGCTCACCGGGACAGGGGGGCCCTGCAACTAATGAAAAACTGTTTTTT.

This clone was seen just once. V usage is TRBV7-9 and J usage is TRBJ2-1; 7 positions match TRBD1. The CDR3 extends over 15 amino acids. The ends lost 5 bases at V and 7 bases at J; junction bases unmatched: 11. The germline CDR1 and CDR2 sequences are SEHNR and FQNEAQ (reference sequence). The CDR3 region is CASSRVRQGTNEQFF. The CDR3 nucleotides are TGTGCCAGCAGCCGAGTTCGACAGGGAACGAATGAGCAGTTCTTC.

V gene TRBV5-1 combines with J gene TRBJ1-1, with a tentative D call TRBD1 (5 bases). The CDR3 has 12 residues. Germline V lookup: CDR1 SGHRS, CDR2 YFSETQ. V lost 5 bases and J lost 4, with 9 bases in between. CDR3 sequence reads: CASRPGGTEAFF. The CDR3 DNA reads as TGCGCCAGCAGACCCGGGGGCACTGAAGCTTTCTTT.

CDR3 nucleotide sequence: TGTGCCAGCAGCTCGGACAGGGGGCGTAATGGCTACACCTTC. Encoded protein: CASSSDRGRNGYTF. The V gene is TRBV7-2, the J gene TRBJ1-2; 11 bases line up with TRBD1. Germline CDR1 reads SGHTA; CDR2 reads FQGNSA. The CDR3 is 14 amino acids. With 4 bases clipped from V and 6 bases from J, the junction kept 4 bases outside the gene matches. The variable domain in full, with the rest retrieved from reference TRBV7-2 and TRBJ1-2, is GAGVSQSPSNKVTEKGKDVELRCDPISGHTALYWYRQSLGQGLEFLIYFQGNSAPDKSGLPSDRFSAERTGGSVSTLTIQRTQQEDSAVYLCASSSDRGRNGYTFGSGTRLTVV.